Each of the 15 T cell receptor beta chains below was sequenced from the same sample in a study of blood T cells in healthy people across ages. A second PCR, run for about 6 to 11 cycles, used a sample-barcoded 5' primer plus a J-beta primer mix. MiXCR, applied by TCRdb to the 5' RACE reads, yields one record per CDR3 protein. Among 1.5 million to 1.8 million distinct CDR3 sequences, approximately 43% were seen once, and the ten largest hold about 3.8%. Material: blood. Receptors were obtained from a woman younger than 35 in good health.

The chain is built from TRBV12-3 or TRBV12-4 and TRBJ2-7; D is ambiguous. Between the trimmed V and J ends, which lost 3 bases and 2 bases, there was a span of 11 bases. This CDR3 contains 14 residues. CDR3 in amino acids: CASSLASIPYEQYF. The CDR3 DNA reads TGTGCCAGCAGTTTGGCGAGTATTCCCTACGAGCAGTACTTC.

The chain is built from TRBV2 and TRBJ2-1; 8 bases fit TRBD1. This CDR3 comprises 12 residues. J lost 9 bases, V lost 11 bases, and 9 bases had no gene match. From germline, CDR1 is SNHLY and CDR2 FYNNEI. Here the CDR3 DNA reads TGTGCCCAAAAGGACAGGGAAGCTGAGCAGTTCTTC. It is translated as CAQKDREAEQFF.

The V call is TRBV7-9, the J call TRBJ2-7; 8 bases align to TRBD2. V shed 5 bases and J 4 bases; nucleotides not matched to a gene: 7. The CDR3 covers 14 residues. Per the germline V gene, CDR1 is SEHNR and CDR2 is FQNEAQ (reference sequence). This CDR3 is CASSTPGLVYEQYF. In DNA, the CDR3 is TGTGCCAGCAGCACACCGGGACTAGTATACGAGCAGTACTTC.

This clonotype was recorded a few times. The CDR3 nucleotides read TGTGCCAGCAAGGACAGTCTTAGCACAGATACGCAGTATTTT. Its translation is CASKDSLSTDTQYF. The V and J genes are TRBV25-1 and TRBJ2-3, with D maybe TRBD1 (6 bases). The length of the CDR3 is 14 residues. Germline V gene data show CDR1 as MGHDK and CDR2 as SYGVNS. With 7 bases removed from V and 0 bases from J, the gap between germline ends came to 11 bases.

Notes on this clonotype: A junction boundary mismatches the germline segment, possibly from a read error. The V and J genes are TRBV29-1 and TRBJ2-1, with 10 bases aligning to TRBD2. The CDR3 covers 15 residues. Germline lookup yields CDR1 SQVTM and CDR2 ANQGSEA. CDR3 sequence (DNA): TGCAGCGCCCCGTGGGGAGCGGGAGGGTACAATGAGCAGTTCTTT. Translation: CSAPWGAGGYNEQFF.

This chain uses TRBV5-4 with TRBJ1-1, with a possible D match to TRBD1 (6 bases). CDR3 length: 15 amino acids. Trimming left V 4 bases short and J 1 base short, with 14 bases between. Germline loops: CDR1 SGHNT, CDR2 YYREEE (reference sequence). The CDR3 spells CASSPGGARNTEAFF. The CDR3 nucleotides are TGTGCCAGCAGCCCCGGGGGGGCGAGGAACACTGAAGCTTTCTTT.

This clonotype was observed at least ten times. Relative to the germline gene, one junction end is altered; a read error may explain this. The J gene is TRBJ2-7, the V gene TRBV5-1; a weak D match, TRBD2 (5 bases). CDR3 length: 14 amino acids. Germline-derived CDR1 and CDR2 are SGHRS and YFSETQ. The CDR3 here is CASSLVSGSYEQYF. CDR3 in DNA: TGTGCCAGCAGCTTAGTCTCGGGGTCCTACGAGCAGTACTTC.

This clonotype was found once. The V call is TRBV27, the J call TRBJ2-1; 12 nucleotides agree with TRBD2. V was clipped by 1 base and J by 9 bases; unmatched bases: 10. In germline, CDR1 is MNHEY, CDR2 SMNVEV (reference sequence). CDR3 size: 17 residues. Here the CDR3 DNA reads TGTGCCAGCAGTTTATTTGGTCTAGCGGGAGGGGGAGGTGAGCAGTTCTTC. Protein: CASSLFGLAGGGGEQFF.

CDR3 loop: CASGNINYGYTF. For the CDR3, the DNA is TGTGCCAGCGGTAATATTAACTATGGCTACACCTTC. The chain couples TRBV5-5 to TRBJ1-2; D call uncertain. The V end was cut by 7 bases, the J end by 1 base, with 8 bases between. Germline values: CDR1 SGHKS, CDR2 YYEKEE (reference sequence). This CDR3 is built from 12 residues.

The chain recombines TRBV5-4 with TRBJ2-5; 10 bases match TRBD2. The CDR3 covers 15 residues. Trimming removed 3 bases from V and 3 bases from J; junction bases left unmatched: 5. Germline CDR1 reads SGHNT; CDR2 reads YYREEE (reference sequence). The CDR3 here is CASSWELAGKETQYF. The CDR3 nucleotides read TGTGCCAGCAGCTGGGAACTAGCGGGGAAAGAGACCCAGTACTTC.

A word on this clonotype: A clone one base away is much larger, so this may be a read error. The chain recombines TRBV24-1 with TRBJ2-5, with D possibly being TRBD1 (6 bases). Germline values: CDR1 KGHDR, CDR2 SFDVKD. Trimming left V 6 bases short and J 4 bases short, with 11 bases between. The CDR3 is 13 amino acids. This chain's CDR3 is CATSQTGAETQYF. CDR3 nucleotide sequence: TGTGCCACCAGTCAGACAGGAGCAGAGACCCAGTACTTC.

The V gene is TRBV5-5, the J gene TRBJ2-3, with D tentatively TRBD2 (6 bases). V was trimmed by 4 bases and J by 0 bases, leaving 12 bases between them. There are 15 residues in the CDR3. The germline V gene encodes CDR1 SGHKS and CDR2 YYEKEE (reference sequence). CDR3 sequence reads: CASSPGTRSTDTQYF. CDR3 DNA sequence: TGTGCCAGCAGCCCCGGGACTCGTAGCACAGATACGCAGTATTTT.

V gene TRBV24-1 combines with J gene TRBJ2-1; the match to TRBD1 covers 9 bases. This CDR3 region has 16 residues. The germline gives CDR1 KGHDR, CDR2 SFDVKD. V lost 0 bases and J lost 7; bases outside the gene matches: 6. The DNA of the CDR3 is TGTGCCACCAGTGATTTGCCCACCGACAGGGGGAATGAGCAGTTCTTC. As protein: CATSDLPTDRGNEQFF.

Concerning this clonotype itself: Relative to the germline gene, one junction end is altered; a read error may explain this. The CDR3 nucleotides read TGTGCCAGCAACCAACCGCTAGCGGTCCACGAGCAGTACTTC. Translation: CASNQPLAVHEQYF. The chain has TRBV3-1 and TRBJ2-4; 7 bases are a match to TRBD2. Matching the DNA end better, TRBJ2-7 makes the J call doubtful. Germline CDR1 is LGHDT and CDR2 is YNNKEL (reference sequence). The CDR3 consists of 14 residues.

This clonotype was detected only a few times. This chain uses TRBV4-2 with TRBJ1-4; D is undetermined. Trimming shortened V by 0 bases and J by 6 bases, and 8 bases separated the two germline ends. The CDR3 is 14 residues long. CDR1 is LGHNA and CDR2 is YNFKEQ in the germline V gene. CDR3 nucleotide sequence: TGTGCCAGCAGCCAAGAGGAGGGTTATGAAAAACTGTTTTTT. Its protein product is CASSQEEGYEKLFF.